This T cell receptor (beta chain) was retrieved from a study of blood T cell repertoires in COVID-19. In the study overall: Sites in the United States, Italy and Spain provided acute and convalescent COVID-19 samples. T cells, B-cell-depleted T cells, or PBMCs supplied cDNA or gDNA.

This clone was recorded once. The same CDR3 is also encoded by other DNA sequences in this sample. Methods used by the authors: Reference gene primer amplification yielded estimated nucleated cell counts. The table came from immunoSEQ multiplex PCR; TCRdb's copy has only in-frame clones and leaves some out. V and J calls plus clone size are reproduced from that table; the DNA served to infer D and trimming. Among approximately 28,000 clones, 92% were seen once, and the ten largest hold approximately 2.9%. This CDR3 contains 13 residues. Germline-derived CDR1 and CDR2 are MRHNA and SNTAGT. Trimming stripped 8 bases from V and 2 bases from J, with 11 bases between.

The TCR was taken from a human donor in a cohort sampled during active COVID-19. The rearrangement uses TRBV6-4 and TRBJ2-3, with D possibly TRBD1 on 6 matching bases. The sample consisted of peripheral blood. Here the CDR3 DNA reads TGTGCCAGCGGCGAGGGACACACAGATACGCAGTATTTT. Protein product: CASGEGHTDTQYF.